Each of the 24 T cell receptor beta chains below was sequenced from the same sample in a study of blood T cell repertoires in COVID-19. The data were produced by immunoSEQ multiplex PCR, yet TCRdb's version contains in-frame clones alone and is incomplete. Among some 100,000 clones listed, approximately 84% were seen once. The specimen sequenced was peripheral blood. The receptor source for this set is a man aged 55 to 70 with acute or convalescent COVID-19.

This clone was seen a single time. DNA of the CDR3: TGTGCCGGTCAGGGCGTTGGTTCACCCCTCCACTTT. Amino acid sequence: CAGQGVGSPLHF. J is TRBJ1-6 and V is TRBV7-9; possibly TRBD1 for D (5 bases). The V end lost 11 bases, the J end lost 9 bases, and 14 bases lay between the germline ends. Germline V gives CDR1 SEHNR, CDR2 FQNEAQ (reference sequence). The CDR3 length is 12 residues. The variable domain in full, with the rest retrieved from reference TRBV7-9 and TRBJ1-6, is DTGVSQNPRHKITKRGQNVTFRCDPISEHNRLYWYRQTLGQGPEFLTYFQNEAQLEKSRLLSDRFSAERPKGSFSTLEIQRTEQGDSAMYLCAGQGVGSPLHFGNGTRLTVT.

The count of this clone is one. CDR3 residues: CASSRGTGVNYGYTF. Here the CDR3 DNA reads TGTGCCAGCTCACGCGGGACAGGGGTAAACTATGGCTACACCTTC. The chain is built from TRBV18 and TRBJ1-2; 10 bases agree with TRBD1. Germline trimming cut 4 bases from V and 2 bases from J; bases unmatched to any gene: 4. Germline CDR1 reads KGHSH; CDR2 reads LQKENI. The CDR3 has 15 amino acids. Based on the CDR3 plus reference TRBV18 and TRBJ1-2, the full variable domain is NAGVMQNPRHLVRRRGQEARLRCSPMKGHSHVYWYRQLPEEGLKFMVYLQKENIIDESGMPKERFSAEFPKEGPSILRIQQVVRGDSAAYFCASSRGTGVNYGYTFGSGTRLTVV.

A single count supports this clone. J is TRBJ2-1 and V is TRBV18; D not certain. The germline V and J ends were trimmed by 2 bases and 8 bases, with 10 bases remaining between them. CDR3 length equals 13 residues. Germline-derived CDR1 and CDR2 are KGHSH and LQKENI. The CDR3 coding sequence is TGTGCCAGCTCACCAAGGAGAGGCTATGAGCAGTTCTTC. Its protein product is CASSPRRGYEQFF.

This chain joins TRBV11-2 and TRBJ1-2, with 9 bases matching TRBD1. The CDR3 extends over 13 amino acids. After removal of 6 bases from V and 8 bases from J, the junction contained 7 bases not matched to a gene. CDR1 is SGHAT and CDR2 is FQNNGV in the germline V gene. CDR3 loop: CASSRTGGWGYTF. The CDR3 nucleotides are TGTGCCAGCAGTCGTACAGGGGGCTGGGGCTACACCTTC.

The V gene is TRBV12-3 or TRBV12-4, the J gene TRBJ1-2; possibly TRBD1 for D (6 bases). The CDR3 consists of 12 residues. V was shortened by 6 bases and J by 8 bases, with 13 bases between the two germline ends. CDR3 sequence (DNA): TGTGCCAGCAGACCTGGGGGCTTGGGCTACACCTTC. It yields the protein CASRPGGLGYTF.

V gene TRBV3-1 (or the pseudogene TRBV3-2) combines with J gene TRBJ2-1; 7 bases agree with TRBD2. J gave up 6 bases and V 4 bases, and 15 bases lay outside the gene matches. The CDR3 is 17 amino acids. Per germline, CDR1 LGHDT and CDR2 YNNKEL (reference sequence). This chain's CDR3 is CASSPRHLAGAGNEQFF. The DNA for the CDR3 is TGTGCCAGCAGCCCCCGCCACTTGGCGGGAGCGGGCAATGAGCAGTTCTTC.

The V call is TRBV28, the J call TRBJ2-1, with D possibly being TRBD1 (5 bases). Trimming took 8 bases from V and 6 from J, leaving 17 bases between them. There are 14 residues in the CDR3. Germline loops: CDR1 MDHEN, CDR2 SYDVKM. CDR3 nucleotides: TGTGCCAGCGTCAGGGCAGGTGCGGCCAATGAGCAGTTCTTC. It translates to CASVRAGAANEQFF. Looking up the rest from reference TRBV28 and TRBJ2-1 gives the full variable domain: DVKVTQSSRYLVKRTGEKVFLECVQDMDHENMFWYRQDPGLGLRLIYFSYDVKMKEKGDIPEGYSVSREKKERFSLILESASTNQTSMYLCASVRAGAANEQFFGPGTRLTVL.

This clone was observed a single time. For the CDR3, the DNA is TGTGCCAGCAGTCGTGGGCCGAGGGGGTACGGTACCCAGTACTTC. It specifies CASSRGPRGYGTQYF. The chain couples TRBV2 to TRBJ2-5; TRBD1 is a possible D gene (6 bases). This CDR3 region has 15 residues. Trimming cost V 5 bases and J 8 bases, with 21 bases left between them. CDR1 SNHLY and CDR2 FYNNEI come from the germline V gene.

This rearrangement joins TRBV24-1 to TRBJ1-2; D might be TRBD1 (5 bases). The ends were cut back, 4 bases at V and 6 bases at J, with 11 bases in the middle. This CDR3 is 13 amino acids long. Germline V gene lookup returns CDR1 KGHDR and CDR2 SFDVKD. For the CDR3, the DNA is TGTGCCACCAGTGACCCCGACAGTAATGGCTACACCTTC. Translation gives CATSDPDSNGYTF.

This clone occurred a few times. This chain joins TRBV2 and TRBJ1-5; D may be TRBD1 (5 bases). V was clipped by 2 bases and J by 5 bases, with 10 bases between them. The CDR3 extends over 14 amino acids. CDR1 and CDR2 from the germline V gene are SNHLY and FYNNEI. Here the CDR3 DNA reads TGTGCCAGCAGTGAACAGGGTACCGATCAGCCCCAGCATTTT. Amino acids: CASSEQGTDQPQHF.

The CDR3 coding sequence is TGTGCCAGCAGCCAACCCCTAGGGACAGCCTACTATGGCTACACCTTC. Translating it yields CASSQPLGTAYYGYTF. The chain employs TRBV4-2 and TRBJ1-2, with 7 bases matching TRBD1. The V and J ends lost 2 bases and 3 bases, in that order; junction bases with no gene match: 9. The germline V gene encodes CDR1 LGHNA and CDR2 YNFKEQ. The CDR3 runs 16 residues.

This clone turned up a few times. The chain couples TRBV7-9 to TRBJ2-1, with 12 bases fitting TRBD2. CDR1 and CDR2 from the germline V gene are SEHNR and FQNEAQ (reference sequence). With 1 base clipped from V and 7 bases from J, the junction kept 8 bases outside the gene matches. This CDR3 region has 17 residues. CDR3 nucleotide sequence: TGTGCCAGCAGCTTAGAGTGGACTAGCGGGATTTGGAATGAGCAGTTCTTC. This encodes CASSLEWTSGIWNEQFF.

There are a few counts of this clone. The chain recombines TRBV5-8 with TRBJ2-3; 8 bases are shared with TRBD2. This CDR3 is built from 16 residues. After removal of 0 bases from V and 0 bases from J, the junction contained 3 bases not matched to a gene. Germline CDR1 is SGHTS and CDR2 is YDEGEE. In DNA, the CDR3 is TGTGCCAGCAGCTTGGGGCAGCGGGGGAGCACAGATACGCAGTATTTT. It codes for CASSLGQRGSTDTQYF.

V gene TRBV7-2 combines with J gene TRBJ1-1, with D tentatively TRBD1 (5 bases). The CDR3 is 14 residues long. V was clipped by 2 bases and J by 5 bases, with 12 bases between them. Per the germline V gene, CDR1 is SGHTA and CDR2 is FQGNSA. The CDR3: CASSLSSGGTEAFF. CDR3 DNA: TGTGCCAGCAGCTTAAGTTCTGGGGGGACTGAAGCTTTCTTT.

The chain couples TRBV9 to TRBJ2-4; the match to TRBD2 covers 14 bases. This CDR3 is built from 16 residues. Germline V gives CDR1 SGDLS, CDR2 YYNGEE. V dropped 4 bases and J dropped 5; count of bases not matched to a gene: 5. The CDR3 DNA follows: TGTGCCAGCAGCCCAGGGACTAGCGGGGGACAAAACATTCAGTACTTC. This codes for CASSPGTSGGQNIQYF.

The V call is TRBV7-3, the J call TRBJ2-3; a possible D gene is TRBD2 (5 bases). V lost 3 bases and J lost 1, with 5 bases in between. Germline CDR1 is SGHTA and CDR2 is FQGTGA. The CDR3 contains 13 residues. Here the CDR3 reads CASSFGGTDTQYF. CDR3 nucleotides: TGTGCCAGCAGCTTCGGGGGCACAGATACGCAGTATTTT.

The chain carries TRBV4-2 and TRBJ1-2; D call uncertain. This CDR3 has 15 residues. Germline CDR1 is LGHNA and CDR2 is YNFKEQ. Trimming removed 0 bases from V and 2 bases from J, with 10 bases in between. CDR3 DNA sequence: TGTGCCAGCAGCCAAGATCCGCGGGGAAACTATGGCTACACCTTC. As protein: CASSQDPRGNYGYTF.

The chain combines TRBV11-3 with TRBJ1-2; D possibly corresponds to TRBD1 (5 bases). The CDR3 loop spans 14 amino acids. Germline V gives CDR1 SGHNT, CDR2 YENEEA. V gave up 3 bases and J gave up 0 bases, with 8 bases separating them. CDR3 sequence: CASSLQGSNYGYTF. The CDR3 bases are TGTGCCAGCAGCTTGCAGGGTTCTAACTATGGCTACACCTTC.

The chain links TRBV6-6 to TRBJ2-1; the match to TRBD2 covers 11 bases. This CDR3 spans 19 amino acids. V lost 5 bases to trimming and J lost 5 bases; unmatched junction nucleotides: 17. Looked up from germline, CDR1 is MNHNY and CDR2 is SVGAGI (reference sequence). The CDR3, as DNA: TGTGCCAGCAGTCCGCGGGACATGAGACTAGCGGGAAGGGACAATGAGCAGTTCTTC. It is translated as CASSPRDMRLAGRDNEQFF.

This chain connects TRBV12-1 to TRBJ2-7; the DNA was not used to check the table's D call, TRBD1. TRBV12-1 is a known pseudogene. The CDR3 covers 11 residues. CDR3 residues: CASSPRTARNF. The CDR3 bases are TGTGCCAGCAGCCCGAGGACAGCCCGAAACTTC.

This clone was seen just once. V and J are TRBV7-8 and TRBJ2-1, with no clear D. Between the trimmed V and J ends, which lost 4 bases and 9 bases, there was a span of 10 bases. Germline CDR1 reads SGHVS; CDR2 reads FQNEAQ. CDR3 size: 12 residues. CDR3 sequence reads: CASSSGPGEQFF. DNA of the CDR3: TGTGCCAGCAGCTCGGGTCCCGGTGAGCAGTTCTTC. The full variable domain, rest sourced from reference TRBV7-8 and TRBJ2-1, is GAGVSQSPRYKVAKRGQDVALRCDPISGHVSLFWYQQALGQGPEFLTYFQNEAQLDKSGLPSDRFFAERPEGSVSTLKIQRTQQEDSAVYLCASSSGPGEQFFGPGTRLTVL.

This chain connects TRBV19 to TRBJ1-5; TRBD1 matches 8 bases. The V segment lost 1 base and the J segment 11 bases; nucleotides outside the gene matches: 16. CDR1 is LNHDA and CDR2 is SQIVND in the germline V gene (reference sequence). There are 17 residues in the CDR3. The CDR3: CASSIGRIYRQGRAQHF. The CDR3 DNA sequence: TGTGCCAGTAGTATAGGGAGGATTTATCGACAGGGGAGGGCCCAGCATTTT. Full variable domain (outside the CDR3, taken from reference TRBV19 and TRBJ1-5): DGGITQSPKYLFRKEGQNVTLSCEQNLNHDAMYWYRQDPGQGLRLIYYSQIVNDFQKGDIAEGYSVSREKKESFPLTVTSAQKNPTAFYLCASSIGRIYRQGRAQHFGDGTRLSIL.

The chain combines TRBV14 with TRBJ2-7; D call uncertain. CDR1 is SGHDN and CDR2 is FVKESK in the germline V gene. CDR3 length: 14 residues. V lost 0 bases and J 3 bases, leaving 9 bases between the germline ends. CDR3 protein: CASSQENSLYEQYF. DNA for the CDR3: TGTGCCAGCAGCCAAGAGAACTCCCTCTACGAGCAGTACTTC. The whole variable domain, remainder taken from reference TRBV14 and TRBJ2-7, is EAGVTQFPSHSVIEKGQTVTLRCDPISGHDNLYWYRRVMGKEIKFLLHFVKESKQDESGMPNNRFLAERTGGTYSTLKVQPAELEDSGVYFCASSQENSLYEQYFGPGTRLTVT.

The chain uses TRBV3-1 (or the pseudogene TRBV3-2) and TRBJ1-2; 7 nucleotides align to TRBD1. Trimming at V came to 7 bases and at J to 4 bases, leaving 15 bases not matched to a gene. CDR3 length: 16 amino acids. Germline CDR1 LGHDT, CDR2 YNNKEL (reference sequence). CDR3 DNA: TGTGCCAGCAACCCCGGCGGGACAGCGGTTTCCTATGGCTACACCTTC. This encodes CASNPGGTAVSYGYTF.